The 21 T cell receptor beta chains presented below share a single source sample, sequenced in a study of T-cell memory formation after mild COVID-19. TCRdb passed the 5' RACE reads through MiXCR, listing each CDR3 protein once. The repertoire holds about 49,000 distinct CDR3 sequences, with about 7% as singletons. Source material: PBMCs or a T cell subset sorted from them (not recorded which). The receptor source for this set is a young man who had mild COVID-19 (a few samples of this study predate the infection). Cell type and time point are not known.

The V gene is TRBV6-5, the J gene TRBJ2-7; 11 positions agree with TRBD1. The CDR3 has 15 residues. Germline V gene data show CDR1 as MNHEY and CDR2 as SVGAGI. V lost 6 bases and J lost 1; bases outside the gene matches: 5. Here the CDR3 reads CASSYRDRGSYEQYF. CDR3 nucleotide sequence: TGTGCCAGCAGCTATCGGGACAGGGGGTCCTACGAGCAGTACTTC.

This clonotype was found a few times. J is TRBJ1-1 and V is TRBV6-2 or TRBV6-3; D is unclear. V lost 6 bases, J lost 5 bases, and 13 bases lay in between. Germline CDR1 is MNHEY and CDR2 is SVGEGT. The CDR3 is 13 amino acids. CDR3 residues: CASSEQLRTEAFF. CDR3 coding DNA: TGTGCCAGCAGCGAACAATTAAGGACTGAAGCTTTCTTT.

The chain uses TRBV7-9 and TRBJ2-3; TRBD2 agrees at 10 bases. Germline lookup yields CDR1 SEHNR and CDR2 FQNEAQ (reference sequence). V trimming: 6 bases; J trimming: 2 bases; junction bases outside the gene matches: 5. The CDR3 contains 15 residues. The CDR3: CASSYSGGPTDTQYF. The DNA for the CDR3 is TGTGCCAGCAGTTATAGCGGGGGGCCCACAGATACGCAGTATTTT.

The CDR3 is CASTSKRGSDTQYF. DNA of the CDR3: TGTGCCAGCACCTCCAAGCGGGGGTCAGATACGCAGTATTTT. The rearrangement uses TRBV12-3 or TRBV12-4 and TRBJ2-3; TRBD2 matches 8 bases. The CDR3 has 14 residues. V shed 7 bases, J shed 4 bases, and the junction held 7 bases outside the gene matches.

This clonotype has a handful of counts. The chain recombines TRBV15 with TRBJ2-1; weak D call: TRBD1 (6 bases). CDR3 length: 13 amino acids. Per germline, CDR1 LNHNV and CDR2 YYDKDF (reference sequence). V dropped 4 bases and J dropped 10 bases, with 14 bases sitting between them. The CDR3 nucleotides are TGTGCCACCAGCACAGACAGGACCGGGGAGCAGTTCTTC. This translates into CATSTDRTGEQFF.

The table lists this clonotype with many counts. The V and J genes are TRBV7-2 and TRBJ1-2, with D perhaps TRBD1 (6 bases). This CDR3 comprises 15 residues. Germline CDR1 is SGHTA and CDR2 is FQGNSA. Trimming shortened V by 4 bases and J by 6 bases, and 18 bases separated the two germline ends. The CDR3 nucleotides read TGTGCCAGCAGCTCCGGGGGGGCCATCAGTAATGGCTACACCTTC. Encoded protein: CASSSGGAISNGYTF.

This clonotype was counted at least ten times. The CDR3 here is CASSLGLVETQYF. CDR3 nucleotide sequence: TGTGCCAGCAGCCTCGGACTAGTGGAGACCCAGTACTTC. The genes are TRBV11-2 and TRBJ2-5, with TRBD2 matching 7 bases. The CDR3 sequence is 13 residues long. Germline CDR1 and CDR2: SGHAT and FQNNGV. After removal of 5 bases from V and 5 bases from J, the junction contained 5 bases not matched to a gene.

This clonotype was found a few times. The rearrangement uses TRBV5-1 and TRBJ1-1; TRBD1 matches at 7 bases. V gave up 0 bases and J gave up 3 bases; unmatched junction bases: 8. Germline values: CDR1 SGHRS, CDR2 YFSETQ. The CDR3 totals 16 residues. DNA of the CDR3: TGCGCCAGCAGCTTGGCGGCTGGCAGGGGGGACACTGAAGCTTTCTTT. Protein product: CASSLAAGRGDTEAFF.

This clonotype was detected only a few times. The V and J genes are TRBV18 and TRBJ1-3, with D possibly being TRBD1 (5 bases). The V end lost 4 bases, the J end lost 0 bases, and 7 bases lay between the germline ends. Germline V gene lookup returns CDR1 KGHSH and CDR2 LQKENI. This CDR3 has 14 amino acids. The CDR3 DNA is TGTGCCAGCTCACTCGACAGCTCTGGAAACACCATATATTTT. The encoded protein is CASSLDSSGNTIYF.

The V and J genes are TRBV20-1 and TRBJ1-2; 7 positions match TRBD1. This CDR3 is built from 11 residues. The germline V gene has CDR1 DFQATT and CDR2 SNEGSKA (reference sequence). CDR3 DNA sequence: TGCACCCCCTCTGGGACAGCCCTGTACACCTTC. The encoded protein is CTPSGTALYTF.

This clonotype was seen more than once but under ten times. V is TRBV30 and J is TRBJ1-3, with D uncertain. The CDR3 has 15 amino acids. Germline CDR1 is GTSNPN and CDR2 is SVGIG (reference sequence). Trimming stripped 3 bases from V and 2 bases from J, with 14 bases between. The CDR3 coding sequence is TGTGCCTGGAGAAAGGGTATGGTAGCTGGAAACACCATATATTTT. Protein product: CAWRKGMVAGNTIYF.

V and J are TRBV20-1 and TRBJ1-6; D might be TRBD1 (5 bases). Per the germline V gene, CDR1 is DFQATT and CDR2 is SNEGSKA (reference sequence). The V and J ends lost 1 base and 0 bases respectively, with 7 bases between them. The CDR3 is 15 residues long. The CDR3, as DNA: TGCAGTGCTAGAGTAGACAGCTCCTATAATTCACCCCTCCACTTT. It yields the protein CSARVDSSYNSPLHF.

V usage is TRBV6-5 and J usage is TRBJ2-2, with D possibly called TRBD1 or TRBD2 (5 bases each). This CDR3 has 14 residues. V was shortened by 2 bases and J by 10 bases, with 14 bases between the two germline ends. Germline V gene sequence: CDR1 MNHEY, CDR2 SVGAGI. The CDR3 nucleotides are TGTGCCAGCAGTTACCTCCAGGGAGTCGAGGAGCTGTTTTTT. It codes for CASSYLQGVEELFF.

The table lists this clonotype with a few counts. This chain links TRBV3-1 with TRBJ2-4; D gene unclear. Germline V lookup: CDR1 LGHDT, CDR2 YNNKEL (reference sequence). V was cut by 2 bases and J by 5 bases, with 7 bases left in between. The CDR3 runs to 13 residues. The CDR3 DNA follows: TGTGCCAGCAGCCAAAGAGGTGAAAACATTCAGTACTTC. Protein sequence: CASSQRGENIQYF.

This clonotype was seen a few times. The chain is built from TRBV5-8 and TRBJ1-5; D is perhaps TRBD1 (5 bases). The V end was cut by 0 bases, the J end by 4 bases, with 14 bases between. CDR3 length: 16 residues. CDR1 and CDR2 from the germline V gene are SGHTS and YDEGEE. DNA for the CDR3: TGTGCCAGCAGCTTGGTTGGCCGGGGGAAGAATCAGCCCCAGCATTTT. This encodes CASSLVGRGKNQPQHF.

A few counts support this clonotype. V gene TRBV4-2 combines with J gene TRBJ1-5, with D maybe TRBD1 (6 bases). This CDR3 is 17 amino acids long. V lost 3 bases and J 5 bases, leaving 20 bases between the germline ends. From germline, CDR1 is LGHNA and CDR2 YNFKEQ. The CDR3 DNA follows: TGTGCCAGCAGCCAGGACCAACCACAGGGATTCTATCAGCCCCAGCATTTT. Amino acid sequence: CASSQDQPQGFYQPQHF.

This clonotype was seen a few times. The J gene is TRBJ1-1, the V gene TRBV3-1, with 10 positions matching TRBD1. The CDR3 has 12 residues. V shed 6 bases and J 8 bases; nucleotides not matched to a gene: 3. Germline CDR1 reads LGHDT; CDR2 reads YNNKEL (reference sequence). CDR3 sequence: CASRPGQGEAFF. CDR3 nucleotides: TGTGCCAGCAGACCGGGACAGGGGGAAGCTTTCTTT.

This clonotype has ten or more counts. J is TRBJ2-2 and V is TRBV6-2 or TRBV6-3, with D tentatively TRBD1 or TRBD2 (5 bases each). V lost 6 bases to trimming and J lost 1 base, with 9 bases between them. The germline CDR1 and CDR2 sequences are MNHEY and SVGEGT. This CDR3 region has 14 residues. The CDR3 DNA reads TGTGCCAGCAGCCCGGGACGGAACACCGGGGAGCTGTTTTTT. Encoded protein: CASSPGRNTGELFF.

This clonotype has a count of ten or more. The CDR3 loop reads CASSISSGGSTDTQYF. The DNA for the CDR3 is TGTGCCAGCAGCATCTCTTCAGGGGGTAGCACAGATACGCAGTATTTT. The chain links TRBV9 to TRBJ2-3, with 7 bases identical to TRBD1. The germline gives CDR1 SGDLS, CDR2 YYNGEE. The CDR3 is 16 residues long. V was clipped by 4 bases and J by 0 bases; unmatched bases: 8.

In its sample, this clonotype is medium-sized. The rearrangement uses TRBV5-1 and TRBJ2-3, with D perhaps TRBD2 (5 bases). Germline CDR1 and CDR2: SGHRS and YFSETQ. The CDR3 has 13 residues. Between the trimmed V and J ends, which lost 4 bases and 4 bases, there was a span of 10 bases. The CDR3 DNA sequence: TGCGCCAGCAGCACTGAGGGATCAGATACGCAGTATTTT. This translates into CASSTEGSDTQYF.

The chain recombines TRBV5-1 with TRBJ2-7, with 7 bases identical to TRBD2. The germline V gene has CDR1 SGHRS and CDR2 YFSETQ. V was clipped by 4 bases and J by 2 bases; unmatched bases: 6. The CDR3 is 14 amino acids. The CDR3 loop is CASSPSGEPYEQYF. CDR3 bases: TGCGCCAGCAGCCCAAGCGGGGAACCCTACGAGCAGTACTTC.